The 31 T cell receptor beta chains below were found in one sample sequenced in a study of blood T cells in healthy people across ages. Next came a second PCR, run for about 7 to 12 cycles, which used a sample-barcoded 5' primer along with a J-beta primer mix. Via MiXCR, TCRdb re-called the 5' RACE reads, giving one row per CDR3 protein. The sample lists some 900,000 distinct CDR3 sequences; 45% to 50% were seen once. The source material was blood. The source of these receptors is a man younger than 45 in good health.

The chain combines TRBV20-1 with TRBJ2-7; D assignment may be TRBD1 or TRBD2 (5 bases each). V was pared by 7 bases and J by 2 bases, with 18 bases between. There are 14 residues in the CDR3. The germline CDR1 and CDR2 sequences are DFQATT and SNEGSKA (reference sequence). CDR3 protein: CSGERVGATYEQYF. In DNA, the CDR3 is TGCAGTGGGGAGAGGGTCGGGGCCACCTACGAGCAGTACTTC.

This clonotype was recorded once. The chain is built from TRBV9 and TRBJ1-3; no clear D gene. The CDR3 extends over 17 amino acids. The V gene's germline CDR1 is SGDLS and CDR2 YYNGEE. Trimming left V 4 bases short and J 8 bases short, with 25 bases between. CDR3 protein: CASSSPKSGATLDTIYF. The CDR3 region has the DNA TGTGCCAGCAGCTCACCCAAATCCGGAGCAACGTTAGACACCATATATTTT.

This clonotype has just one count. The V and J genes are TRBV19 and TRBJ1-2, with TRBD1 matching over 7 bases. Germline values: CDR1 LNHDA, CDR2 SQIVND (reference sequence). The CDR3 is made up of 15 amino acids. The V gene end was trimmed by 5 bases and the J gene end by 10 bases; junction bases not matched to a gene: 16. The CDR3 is CASSPYPGTAKDYTF. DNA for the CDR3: TGTGCCAGTAGTCCTTATCCCGGGACAGCGAAAGACTACACCTTC.

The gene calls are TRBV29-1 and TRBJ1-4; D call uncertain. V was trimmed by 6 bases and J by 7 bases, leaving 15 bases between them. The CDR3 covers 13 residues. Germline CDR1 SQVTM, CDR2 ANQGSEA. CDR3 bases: TGCAGCGTCCGCCCGGGATGGGGTGAAAAACTGTTTTTT. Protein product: CSVRPGWGEKLFF.

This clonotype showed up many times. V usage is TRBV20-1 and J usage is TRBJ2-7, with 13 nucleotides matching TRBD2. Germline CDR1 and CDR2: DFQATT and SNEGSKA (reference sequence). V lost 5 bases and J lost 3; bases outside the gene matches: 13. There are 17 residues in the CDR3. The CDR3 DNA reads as TGCAGTGCTCCACAAGGGGGACTAGCGGGATTGCGCTACGAGCAGTACTTC. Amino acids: CSAPQGGLAGLRYEQYF.

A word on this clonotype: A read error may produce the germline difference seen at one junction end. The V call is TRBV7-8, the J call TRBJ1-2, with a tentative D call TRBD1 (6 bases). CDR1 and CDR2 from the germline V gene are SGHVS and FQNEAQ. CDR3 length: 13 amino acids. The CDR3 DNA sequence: TGTGCCACCAGCTCAGACAGGAACTATGGCTACACCTTC. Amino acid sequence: CATSSDRNYGYTF.

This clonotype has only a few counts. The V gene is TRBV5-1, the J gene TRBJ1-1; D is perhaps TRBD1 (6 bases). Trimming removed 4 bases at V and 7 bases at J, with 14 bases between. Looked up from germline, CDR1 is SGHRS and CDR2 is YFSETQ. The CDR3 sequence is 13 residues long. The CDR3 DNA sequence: TGCGCCAGCAGCAGAGACAGGAATCTTGAAGCTTTCTTT. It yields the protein CASSRDRNLEAFF.

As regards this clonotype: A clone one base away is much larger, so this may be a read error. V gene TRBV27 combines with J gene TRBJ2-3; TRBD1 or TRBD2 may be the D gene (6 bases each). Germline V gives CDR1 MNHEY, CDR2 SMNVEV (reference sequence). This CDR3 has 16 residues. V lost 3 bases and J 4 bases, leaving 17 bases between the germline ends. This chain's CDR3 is CASSLEGVSSSDTQYF. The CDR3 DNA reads TGTGCCAGCAGTTTGGAGGGGGTCTCCTCCTCAGATACGCAGTATTTT.

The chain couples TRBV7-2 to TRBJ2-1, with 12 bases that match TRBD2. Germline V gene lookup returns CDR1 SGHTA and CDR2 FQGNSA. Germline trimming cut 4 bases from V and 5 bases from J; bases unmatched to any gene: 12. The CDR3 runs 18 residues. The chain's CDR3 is CASSSHSLAGGRNNEQFF. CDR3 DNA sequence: TGTGCCAGCAGCTCTCACTCCCTAGCGGGGGGGAGAAACAATGAGCAGTTCTTC.

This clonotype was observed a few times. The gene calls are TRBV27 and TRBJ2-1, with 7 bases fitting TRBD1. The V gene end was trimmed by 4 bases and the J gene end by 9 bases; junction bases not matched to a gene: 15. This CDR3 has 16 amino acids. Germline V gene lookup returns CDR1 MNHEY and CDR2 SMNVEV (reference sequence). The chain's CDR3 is CASSSSRTGGTAEQFF. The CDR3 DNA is TGTGCCAGCAGTTCAAGTCGGACAGGTGGAACGGCTGAGCAGTTCTTC.

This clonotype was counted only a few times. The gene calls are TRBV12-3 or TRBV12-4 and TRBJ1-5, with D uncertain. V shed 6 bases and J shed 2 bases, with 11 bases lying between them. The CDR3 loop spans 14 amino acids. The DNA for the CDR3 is TGTGCCAGCAGCGAGGAGGTTGGCAATCAGCCCCAGCATTTT. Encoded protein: CASSEEVGNQPQHF.

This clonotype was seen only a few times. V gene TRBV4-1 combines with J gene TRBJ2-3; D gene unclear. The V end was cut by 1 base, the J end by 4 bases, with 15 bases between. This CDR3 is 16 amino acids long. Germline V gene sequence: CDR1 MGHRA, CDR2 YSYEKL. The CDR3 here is CASSQVSSRTPDTQYF. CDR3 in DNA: TGCGCCAGCAGCCAAGTTTCCTCCCGGACCCCAGATACGCAGTATTTT.

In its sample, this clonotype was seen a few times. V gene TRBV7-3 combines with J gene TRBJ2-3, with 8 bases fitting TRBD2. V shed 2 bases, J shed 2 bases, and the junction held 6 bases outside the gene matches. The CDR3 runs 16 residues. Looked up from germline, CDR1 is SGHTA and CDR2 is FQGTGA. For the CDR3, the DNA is TGTGCCAGCAGCTTAGGGGCGGGGGGAAACACAGATACGCAGTATTTT. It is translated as CASSLGAGGNTDTQYF. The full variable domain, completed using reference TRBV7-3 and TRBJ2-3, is GAGVSQTPSNKVTEKGKYVELRCDPISGHTALYWYRQSLGQGPEFLIYFQGTGAADDSGLPNDRFFAVRPEGSVSTLKIQRTERGDSAVYLCASSLGAGGNTDTQYFGPGTRLTVL.

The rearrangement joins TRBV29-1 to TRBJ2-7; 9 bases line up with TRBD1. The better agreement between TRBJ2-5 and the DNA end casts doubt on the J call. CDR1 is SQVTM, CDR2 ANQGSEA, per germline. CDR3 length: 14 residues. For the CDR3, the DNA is TGCAGCGTGACCAGGGACAGGGTGGGAGAGACCCAGTACTTC. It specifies CSVTRDRVGETQYF.

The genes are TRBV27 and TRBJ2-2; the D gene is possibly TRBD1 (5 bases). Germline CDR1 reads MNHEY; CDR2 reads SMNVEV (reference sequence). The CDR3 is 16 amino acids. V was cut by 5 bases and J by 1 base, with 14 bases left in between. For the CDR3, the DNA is TGTGCCAGCAGTCCCAGACAGCTATTGAACACCGGGGAGCTGTTTTTT. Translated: CASSPRQLLNTGELFF.

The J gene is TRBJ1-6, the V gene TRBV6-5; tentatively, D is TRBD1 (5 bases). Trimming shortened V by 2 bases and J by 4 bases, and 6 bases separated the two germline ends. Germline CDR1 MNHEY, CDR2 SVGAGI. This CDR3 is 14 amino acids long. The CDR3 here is CASSYGGYNSPLHF. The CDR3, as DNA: TGTGCCAGCAGTTACGGGGGGTATAATTCACCCCTCCACTTT.

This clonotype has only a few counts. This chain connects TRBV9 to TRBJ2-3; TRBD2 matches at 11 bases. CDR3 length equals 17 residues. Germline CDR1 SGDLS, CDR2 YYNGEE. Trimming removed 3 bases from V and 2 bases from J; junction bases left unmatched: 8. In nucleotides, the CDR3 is TGTGCCAGCAGCGAACACGGACTAGCGGGCGTCACAGATACGCAGTATTTT. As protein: CASSEHGLAGVTDTQYF.

The CDR3 region has the DNA TGTGCCACCAGGATCGAATGGGTCCAAGAGACCCAGTACTTC. It is translated as CATRIEWVQETQYF. V and J are TRBV6-2 or TRBV6-3 and TRBJ2-5; D not certain. The CDR3 is 14 amino acids. The V and J ends lost 10 bases and 1 base respectively, with 16 bases between them. CDR1 MNHEY and CDR2 SVGEGT come from the germline V gene.

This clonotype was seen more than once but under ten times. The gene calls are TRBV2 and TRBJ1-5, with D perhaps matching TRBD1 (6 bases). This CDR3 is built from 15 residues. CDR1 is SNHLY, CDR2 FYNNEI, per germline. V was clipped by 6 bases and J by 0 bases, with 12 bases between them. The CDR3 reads CASRVGTPSNQPQHF. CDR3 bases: TGTGCCAGCAGGGTTGGGACACCTAGCAATCAGCCCCAGCATTTT.

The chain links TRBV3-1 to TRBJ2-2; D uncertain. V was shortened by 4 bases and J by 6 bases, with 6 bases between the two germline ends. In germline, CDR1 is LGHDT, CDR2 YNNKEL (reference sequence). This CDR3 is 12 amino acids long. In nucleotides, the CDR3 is TGTGCCAGCAGCCCCCACGCCGGGGAGCTGTTTTTT. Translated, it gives CASSPHAGELFF.

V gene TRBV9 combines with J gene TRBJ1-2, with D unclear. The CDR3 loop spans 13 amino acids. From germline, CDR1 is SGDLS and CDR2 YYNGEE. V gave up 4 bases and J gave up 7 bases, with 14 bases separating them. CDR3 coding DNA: TGTGCCAGCAGCTCGGCGGGGTTGAGTGGCTACACCTTC. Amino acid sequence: CASSSAGLSGYTF.

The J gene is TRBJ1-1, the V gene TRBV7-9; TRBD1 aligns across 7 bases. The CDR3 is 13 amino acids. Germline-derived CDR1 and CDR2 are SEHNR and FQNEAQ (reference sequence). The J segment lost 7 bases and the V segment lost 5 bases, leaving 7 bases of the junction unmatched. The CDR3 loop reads CASSAGTECEAFF. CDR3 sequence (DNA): TGTGCCAGCAGCGCCGGGACAGAGTGTGAAGCTTTCTTT.

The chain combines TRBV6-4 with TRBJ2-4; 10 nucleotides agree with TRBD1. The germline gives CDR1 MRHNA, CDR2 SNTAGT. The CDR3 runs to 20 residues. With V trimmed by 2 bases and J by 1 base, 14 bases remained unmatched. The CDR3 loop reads CASSDPTGNWTGGAKNIQYF. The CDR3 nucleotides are TGTGCCAGCAGTGACCCGACAGGGAATTGGACAGGGGGGGCCAAAAACATTCAGTACTTC.

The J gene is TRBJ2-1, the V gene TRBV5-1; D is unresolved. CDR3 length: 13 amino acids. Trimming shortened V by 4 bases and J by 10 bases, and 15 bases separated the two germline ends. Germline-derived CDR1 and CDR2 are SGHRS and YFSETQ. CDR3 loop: CASSRDLDGEQFF. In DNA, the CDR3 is TGCGCCAGCAGCCGAGATCTGGACGGGGAGCAGTTCTTC.

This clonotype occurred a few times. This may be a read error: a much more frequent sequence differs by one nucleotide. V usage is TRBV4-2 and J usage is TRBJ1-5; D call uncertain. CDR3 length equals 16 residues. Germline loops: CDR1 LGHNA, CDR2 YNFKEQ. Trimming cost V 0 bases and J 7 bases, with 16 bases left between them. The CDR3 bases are TGTGCCAGCAGCCAAGACGCCGGAGGACCTGGACAGCCCCAGCATTTT. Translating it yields CASSQDAGGPGQPQHF.

CDR3 residues: CASSSGQGLNEKLFF. In nucleotides, the CDR3 is TGTGCCAGCAGTTCCGGACAGGGGCTTAATGAAAAACTGTTTTTT. This rearrangement joins TRBV6-2 or TRBV6-3 to TRBJ1-4, with 9 bases lining up with TRBD1. Trimming took 4 bases from V and 4 from J; bases not matched to a gene: 4. The CDR3 is 15 residues long. Germline values: CDR1 MNHEY, CDR2 SVGEGT.

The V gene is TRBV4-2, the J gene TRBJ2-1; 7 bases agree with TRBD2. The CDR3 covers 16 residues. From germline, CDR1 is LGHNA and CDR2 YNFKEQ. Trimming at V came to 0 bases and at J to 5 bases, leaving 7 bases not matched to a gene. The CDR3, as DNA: TGTGCCAGCAGCCAAGATATCGGGGGGTTGGACAATGAGCAGTTCTTC. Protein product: CASSQDIGGLDNEQFF.

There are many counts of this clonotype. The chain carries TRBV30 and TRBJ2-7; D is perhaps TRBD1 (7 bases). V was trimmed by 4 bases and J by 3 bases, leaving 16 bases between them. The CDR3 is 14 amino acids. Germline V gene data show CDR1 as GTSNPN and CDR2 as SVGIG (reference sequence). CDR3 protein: CAWNKGAGLYEQYF. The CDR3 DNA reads TGTGCCTGGAATAAGGGGGCGGGACTCTACGAGCAGTACTTC.

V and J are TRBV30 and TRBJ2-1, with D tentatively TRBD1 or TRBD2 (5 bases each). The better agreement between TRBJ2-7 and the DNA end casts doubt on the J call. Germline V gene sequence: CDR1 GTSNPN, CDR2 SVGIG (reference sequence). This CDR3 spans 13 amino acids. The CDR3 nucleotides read TGTGCCTGGAGTCGGGACGGTCACTACGAGCAGTACTTC. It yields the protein CAWSRDGHYEQYF.

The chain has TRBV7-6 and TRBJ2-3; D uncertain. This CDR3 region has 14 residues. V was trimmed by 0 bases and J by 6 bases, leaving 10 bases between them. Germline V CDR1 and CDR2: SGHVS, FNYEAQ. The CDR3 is CASSLARTRDTQYF. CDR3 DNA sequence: TGTGCCAGCAGCTTAGCGCGGACCCGGGATACGCAGTATTTT. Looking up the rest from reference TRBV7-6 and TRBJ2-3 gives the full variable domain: GAGVSQSPRYKVTKRGQDVALRCDPISGHVSLYWYRQALGQGPEFLTYFNYEAQQDKSGLPNDRFSAERPEGSISTLTIQRTEQRDSAMYRCASSLARTRDTQYFGPGTRLTVL.

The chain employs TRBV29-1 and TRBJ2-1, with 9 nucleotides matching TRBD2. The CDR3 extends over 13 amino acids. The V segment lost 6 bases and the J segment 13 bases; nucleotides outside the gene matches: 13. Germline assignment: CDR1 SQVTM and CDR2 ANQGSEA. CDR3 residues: CSVALAGFETQFF. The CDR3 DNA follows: TGCAGCGTGGCTCTAGCGGGGTTCGAGACCCAGTTCTTC.